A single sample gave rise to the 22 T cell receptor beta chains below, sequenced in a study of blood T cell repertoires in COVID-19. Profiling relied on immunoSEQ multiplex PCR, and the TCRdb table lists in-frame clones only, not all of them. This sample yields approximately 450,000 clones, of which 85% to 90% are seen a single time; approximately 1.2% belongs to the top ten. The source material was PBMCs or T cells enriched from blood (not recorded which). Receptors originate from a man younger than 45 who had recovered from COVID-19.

This CDR3 reads CASIEGAGVTDTQYF. The CDR3 DNA sequence: TGCGCCAGCATTGAGGGAGCCGGTGTCACAGATACGCAGTATTTT. V and J are TRBV5-1 and TRBJ2-3; D might be TRBD2 (5 bases). CDR1 is SGHRS and CDR2 is YFSETQ in the germline V gene. There are 15 residues in the CDR3. V was cut by 6 bases and J by 2 bases, with 16 bases left in between.

The CDR3 reads CASSSGGLYNSPLHF. The CDR3 nucleotides are TGTGCCAGCAGTTCGGGGGGCCTCTATAATTCACCCCTCCACTTT. The rearrangement uses TRBV6-5 and TRBJ1-6, with TRBD1 as a possible D gene (6 bases). The CDR3 loop spans 15 amino acids. The germline gives CDR1 MNHEY, CDR2 SVGAGI. Trimming removed 4 bases from V and 3 bases from J, with 10 bases in between.

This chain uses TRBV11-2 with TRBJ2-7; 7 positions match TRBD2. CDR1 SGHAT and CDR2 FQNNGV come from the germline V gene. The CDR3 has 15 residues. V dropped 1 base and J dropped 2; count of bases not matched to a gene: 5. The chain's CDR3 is CASSLVLGGAYEQYF. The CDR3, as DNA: TGTGCCAGCAGCTTAGTTCTGGGAGGGGCCTACGAGCAGTACTTC.

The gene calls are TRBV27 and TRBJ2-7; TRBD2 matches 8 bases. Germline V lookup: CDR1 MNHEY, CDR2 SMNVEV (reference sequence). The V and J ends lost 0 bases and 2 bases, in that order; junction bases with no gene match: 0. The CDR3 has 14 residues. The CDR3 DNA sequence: TGTGCCAGCAGTTTATCTAGCGGGGCCTACGAGCAGTACTTC. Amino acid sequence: CASSLSSGAYEQYF.

The CDR3 protein is CASTRTEQYF. In nucleotides, the CDR3 is TGTGCCAGCACACGGACAGAGCAGTACTTC. The chain joins TRBV2 to TRBJ2-7, with a possible D match to TRBD1 (5 bases). Deletions cut 7 bases from V and 7 bases from J, with 8 bases between. This CDR3 spans 10 amino acids. Germline CDR1 SNHLY, CDR2 FYNNEI.

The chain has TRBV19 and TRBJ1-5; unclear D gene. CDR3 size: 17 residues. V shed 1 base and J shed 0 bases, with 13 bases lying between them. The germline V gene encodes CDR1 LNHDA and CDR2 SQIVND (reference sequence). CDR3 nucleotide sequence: TGTGCCAGTAGTATAGGAAAAAACAGAAATAGCAATCAGCCCCAGCATTTT. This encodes CASSIGKNRNSNQPQHF.

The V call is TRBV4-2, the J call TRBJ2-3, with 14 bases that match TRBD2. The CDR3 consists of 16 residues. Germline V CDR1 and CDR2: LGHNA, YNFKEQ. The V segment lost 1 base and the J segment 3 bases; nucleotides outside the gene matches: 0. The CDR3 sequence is CASSQGTSGRTDTQYF. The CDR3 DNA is TGTGCCAGCAGCCAAGGGACTAGCGGGAGGACAGATACGCAGTATTTT.

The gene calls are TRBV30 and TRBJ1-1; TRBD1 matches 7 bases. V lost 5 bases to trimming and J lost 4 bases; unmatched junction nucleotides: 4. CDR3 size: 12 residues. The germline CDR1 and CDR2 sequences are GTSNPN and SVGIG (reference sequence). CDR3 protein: CAWGQVGTEAFF. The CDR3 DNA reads TGTGCCTGGGGACAGGTGGGCACTGAAGCTTTCTTT.

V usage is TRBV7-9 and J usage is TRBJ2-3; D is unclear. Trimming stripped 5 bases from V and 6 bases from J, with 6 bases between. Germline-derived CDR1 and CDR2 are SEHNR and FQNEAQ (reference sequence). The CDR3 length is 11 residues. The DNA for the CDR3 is TGTGCCAGCAGCCCACAGGATACGCAGTATTTT. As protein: CASSPQDTQYF.

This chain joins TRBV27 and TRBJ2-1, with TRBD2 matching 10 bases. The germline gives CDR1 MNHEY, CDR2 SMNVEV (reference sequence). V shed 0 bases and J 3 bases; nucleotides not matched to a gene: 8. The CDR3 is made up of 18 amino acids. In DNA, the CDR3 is TGTGCCAGCAGTTTATCGAAAGGACTAGCGGAACTCTACAATGAGCAGTTCTTC. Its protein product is CASSLSKGLAELYNEQFF.

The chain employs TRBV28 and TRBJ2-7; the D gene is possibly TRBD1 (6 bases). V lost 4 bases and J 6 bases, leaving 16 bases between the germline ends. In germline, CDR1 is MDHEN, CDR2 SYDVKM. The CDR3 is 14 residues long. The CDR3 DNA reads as TGTGCCAGCAGTTCTCTTAAGCAGGGGCCCGAGCAGTACTTC. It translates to CASSSLKQGPEQYF.

For the CDR3, the DNA is TGCGCCAGCAGCTTTTTGGCGGCTAGCGGGGACCAAGAGACCCAGTACTTC. As protein: CASSFLAASGDQETQYF. The rearrangement links TRBV5-1 to TRBJ2-5, with 9 bases lining up with TRBD2. The CDR3 sequence is 17 residues long. V was pared by 2 bases and J by 0 bases, with 8 bases of the junction left unmatched. Germline CDR1 is SGHRS and CDR2 is YFSETQ. Full variable domain (rest looked up from reference TRBV5-1 and TRBJ2-5): KAGVTQTPRYLIKTRGQQVTLSCSPISGHRSVSWYQQTPGQGLQFLFEYFSETQRNKGNFPGRFSGRQFSNSRSEMNVSTLELGDSALYLCASSFLAASGDQETQYFGPGTRLLVL.

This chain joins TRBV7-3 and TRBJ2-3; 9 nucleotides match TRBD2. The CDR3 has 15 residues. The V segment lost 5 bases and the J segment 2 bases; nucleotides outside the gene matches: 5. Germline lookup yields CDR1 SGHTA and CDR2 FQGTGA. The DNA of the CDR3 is TGTGCCAGCAGCACGGTAGCGGGAGTCACAGATACGCAGTATTTT. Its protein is CASSTVAGVTDTQYF.

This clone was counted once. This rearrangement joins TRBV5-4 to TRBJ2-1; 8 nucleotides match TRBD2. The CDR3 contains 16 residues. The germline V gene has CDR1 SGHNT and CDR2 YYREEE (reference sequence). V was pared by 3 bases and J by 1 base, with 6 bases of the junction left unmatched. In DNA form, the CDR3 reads TGTGCCAGCAGCTGGGGCGGCGGGAGGTCCTACAATGAGCAGTTCTTC. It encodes CASSWGGGRSYNEQFF.

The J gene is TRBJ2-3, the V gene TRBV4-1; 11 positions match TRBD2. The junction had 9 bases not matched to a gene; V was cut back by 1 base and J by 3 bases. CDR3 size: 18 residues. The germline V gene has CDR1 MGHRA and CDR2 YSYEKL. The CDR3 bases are TGCGCCAGCAGCCAAGCCCTAGCGGGAGGTAGTAATACAGATACGCAGTATTTT. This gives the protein CASSQALAGGSNTDTQYF.

The CDR3 region is CASSNQGALGYTF. The CDR3 coding sequence is TGTGCCAGCAGCAACCAGGGGGCGTTAGGCTACACCTTC. The chain recombines TRBV11-2 with TRBJ1-2; 8 nucleotides agree with TRBD1. V shed 5 bases and J 8 bases; nucleotides not matched to a gene: 7. CDR1 SGHAT and CDR2 FQNNGV come from the germline V gene. This CDR3 has 13 amino acids.

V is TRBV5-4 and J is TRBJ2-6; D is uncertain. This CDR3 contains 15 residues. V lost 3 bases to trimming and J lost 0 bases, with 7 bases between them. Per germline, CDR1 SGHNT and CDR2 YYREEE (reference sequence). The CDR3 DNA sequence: TGTGCCAGCAGCTCCTACCACTCTGGGGCCAACGTCCTGACTTTC. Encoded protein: CASSSYHSGANVLTF.

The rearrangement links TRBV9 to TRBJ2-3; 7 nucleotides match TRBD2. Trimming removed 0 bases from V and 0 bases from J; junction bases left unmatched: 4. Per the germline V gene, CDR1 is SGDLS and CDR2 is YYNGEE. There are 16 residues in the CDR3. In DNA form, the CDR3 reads TGTGCCAGCAGCGTAGACCCGGGAGGAAGCACAGATACGCAGTATTTT. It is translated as CASSVDPGGSTDTQYF.

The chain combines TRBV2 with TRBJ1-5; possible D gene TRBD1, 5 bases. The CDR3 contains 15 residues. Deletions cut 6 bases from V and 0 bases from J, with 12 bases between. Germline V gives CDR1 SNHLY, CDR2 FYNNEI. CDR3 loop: CASSFGQGSNQPQHF. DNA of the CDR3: TGTGCCAGCAGCTTCGGCCAGGGTAGCAATCAGCCCCAGCATTTT.

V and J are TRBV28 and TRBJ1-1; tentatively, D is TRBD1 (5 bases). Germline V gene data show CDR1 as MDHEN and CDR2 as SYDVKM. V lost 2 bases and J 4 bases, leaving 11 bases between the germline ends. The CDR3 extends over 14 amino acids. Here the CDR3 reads CASSLGGGSTEAFF. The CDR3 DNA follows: TGTGCCAGCAGTTTAGGCGGGGGAAGCACTGAAGCTTTCTTT.

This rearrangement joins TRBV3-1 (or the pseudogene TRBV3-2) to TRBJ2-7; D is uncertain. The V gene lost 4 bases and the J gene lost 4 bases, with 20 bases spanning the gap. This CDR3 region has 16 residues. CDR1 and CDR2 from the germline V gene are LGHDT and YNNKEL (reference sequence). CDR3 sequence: CASSPPPDFARYEQYF. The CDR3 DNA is TGTGCCAGCAGCCCGCCCCCTGACTTTGCGCGATACGAGCAGTACTTC.

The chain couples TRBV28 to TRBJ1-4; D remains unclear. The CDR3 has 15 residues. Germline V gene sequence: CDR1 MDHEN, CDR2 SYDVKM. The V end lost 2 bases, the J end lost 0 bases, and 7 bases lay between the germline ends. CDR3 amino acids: CASSLRFATNEKLFF. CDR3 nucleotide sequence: TGTGCCAGCAGTTTACGGTTTGCAACTAATGAAAAACTGTTTTTT.